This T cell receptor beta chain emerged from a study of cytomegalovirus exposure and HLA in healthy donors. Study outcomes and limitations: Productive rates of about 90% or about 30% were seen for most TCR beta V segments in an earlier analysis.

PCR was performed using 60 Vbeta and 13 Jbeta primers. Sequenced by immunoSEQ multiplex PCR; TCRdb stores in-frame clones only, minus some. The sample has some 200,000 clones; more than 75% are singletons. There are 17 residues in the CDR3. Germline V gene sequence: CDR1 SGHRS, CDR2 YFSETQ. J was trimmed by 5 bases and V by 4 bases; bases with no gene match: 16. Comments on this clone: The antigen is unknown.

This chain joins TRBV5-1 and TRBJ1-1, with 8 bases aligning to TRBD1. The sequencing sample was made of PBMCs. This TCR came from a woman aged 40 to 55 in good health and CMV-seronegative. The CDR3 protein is CASSVRQGIDLPTEAFF. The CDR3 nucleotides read TGCGCCAGCAGCGTACGACAGGGGATTGATCTTCCGACTGAAGCTTTCTTT.